This T cell receptor beta chain was recovered during a study of Graves' ophthalmopathy and Graves' hyperthyroidism. Study-wide background: Where ophthalmopathy was absent within 18 months of follow-up, hyperthyroidism was stable.

Many counts were recorded for this clonotype. Its target is unknown. General observations from the study: Thyroid clonotypes that were expanded above 0.001 frequency mostly also appeared in blood. As the model predicted ophthalmopathy progression, it achieved a sensitivity of just over 70% and a specificity of 72.22%.

TCR beta CDR3 amplification used RNA transcripts. The authors performed first-round RT-PCR with HTBI primers and then a second-round multiplex PCR. MiXCR, applied by TCRdb to the multiplex PCR reads, yields one record per CDR3 protein. The sample has approximately 540,000 distinct CDR3 sequences; less than 45% are singletons. Trimming shortened V by 3 bases and J by 4 bases, and 27 bases separated the two germline ends. CDR3 size: 19 residues. Germline lookup yields CDR1 SGHVS and CDR2 FQNEAQ. The specimen was peripheral blood or thyroid tissue (not recorded which). The receptor was isolated from an adult man with Graves' hyperthyroidism. The genes are TRBV7-8 and TRBJ2-5, with D perhaps matching TRBD2 (6 bases). CDR3 sequence: CASSFVLGREPFGGETQYF. The CDR3 region has the DNA TGTGCCAGCAGCTTTGTTTTGGGCAGGGAACCGTTCGGGGGAGAGACCCAGTACTTC.